Shown below are 5 T cell receptor beta chains from a single sample sequenced in a study of T cell repertoires in cytomegalovirus infection. These receptors have no known antigen. Each CDR3 protein gets one entry after TCRdb re-called the reads with MiXCR. The repertoire consists of about 920,000 distinct CDR3 sequences, with about 33% occurring once and the leading ten covering about an eighth. Sequencing used cultured CD8+ T cells from PBMCs, obtained from culture after CMV antigen stimulation. The receptors originated from a human donor in good health (CMV status not recorded). Some clones in this sample may be carry-over from other donors' samples.

This clonotype was seen a few times. The chain recombines TRBV28 with TRBJ2-3; unclear D gene. The CDR3 contains 14 residues. The germline CDR1 and CDR2 sequences are MDHEN and SYDVKM. V gave up 2 bases and J gave up 0 bases, with 6 bases separating them. As DNA, the CDR3 is TGTGCCAGCAGTTTAGAAGTTAGCACAGATACGCAGTATTTT. Amino acid sequence: CASSLEVSTDTQYF.

This clonotype was detected ten times or more. This chain uses TRBV4-1 with TRBJ2-5; the match to TRBD2 covers 15 bases. Germline trimming cut 2 bases from V and 1 base from J; bases unmatched to any gene: 8. CDR1 and CDR2 (germline): MGHRA, YSYEKL. The CDR3 is 19 residues long. The CDR3 nucleotides read TGCGCCAGCAGCCAACCCGGGACTAGCGGGGGGCTAACCCAAGAGACCCAGTACTTC. Amino acid sequence: CASSQPGTSGGLTQETQYF.

A few counts support this clonotype. The J gene is TRBJ1-1, the V gene TRBV6-5, with 8 bases lining up with TRBD1. V was clipped by 2 bases and J by 3 bases; unmatched bases: 5. The CDR3 runs 15 residues. In germline, CDR1 is MNHEY, CDR2 SVGAGI. CDR3 loop: CASSYATGGYTEAFF. The CDR3 bases are TGTGCCAGCAGTTACGCAACAGGGGGTTACACTGAAGCTTTCTTT.

This clonotype came up many times. This chain joins TRBV7-6 and TRBJ2-7; D gene uncertain. Germline loops: CDR1 SGHVS, CDR2 FNYEAQ. V was trimmed by 1 base and J by 0 bases, leaving 7 bases between them. The CDR3 extends over 14 amino acids. CDR3 DNA sequence: TGTGCCAGCAGCTTAGGGGCCGGCTCCTACGAGCAGTACTTC. It yields the protein CASSLGAGSYEQYF.

This clonotype was seen only a few times. V gene TRBV7-9 combines with J gene TRBJ1-1; the D gene is possibly TRBD1 (6 bases). The CDR3 has 14 amino acids. Trimming stripped 2 bases from V and 8 bases from J, with 15 bases between. CDR1 SEHNR and CDR2 FQNEAQ come from the germline V gene (reference sequence). CDR3 region: CASSLLGQSEEAFF. CDR3 bases: TGTGCCAGCAGCTTATTAGGACAGTCGGAAGAAGCTTTCTTT. Full variable domain (missing parts from reference TRBV7-9 and TRBJ1-1): DTGVSQNPRHKITKRGQNVTFRCDPISEHNRLYWYRQTLGQGPEFLTYFQNEAQLEKSRLLSDRFSAERPKGSFSTLEIQRTEQGDSAMYLCASSLLGQSEEAFFGQGTRLTVV.